The 3 T cell receptor beta chains reported below all come from one sample, sequenced in a study of blood T cell repertoires in COVID-19. The method was immunoSEQ multiplex PCR; TCRdb's version includes in-frame clones alone and lacks a portion of them. The repertoire holds roughly 100,000 clones, about 82% seen once, with 6.2% in the top ten. Sequencing input: peripheral blood. The receptors come from an elderly man with COVID-19, enrolled during active disease.

The chain recombines TRBV6-6 with TRBJ1-4; D gene uncertain. CDR3 length equals 15 residues. CDR1 is MNHNY and CDR2 is SVGAGI in the germline V gene (reference sequence). V lost 6 bases and J lost 4, with 15 bases in between. The CDR3 reads CASRLEASGNEKLFF. In DNA form, the CDR3 reads TGTGCCAGCAGACTTGAGGCCAGCGGTAATGAAAAACTGTTTTTT.

The V gene is TRBV9, the J gene TRBJ2-7; D remains unclear. Between the trimmed V and J ends, which lost 0 bases and 4 bases, there was a span of 8 bases. Germline V gene data show CDR1 as SGDLS and CDR2 as YYNGEE. This CDR3 contains 13 residues. The CDR3 is CASSVDGVYEQYF. CDR3 bases: TGTGCCAGCAGCGTAGATGGAGTTTACGAGCAGTACTTC.

The V call is TRBV5-5, the J call TRBJ1-1, with 7 bases identical to TRBD1. The CDR3 covers 16 residues. Germline V gene data show CDR1 as SGHKS and CDR2 as YYEKEE (reference sequence). With 3 bases clipped from V and 5 bases from J, the junction kept 13 bases outside the gene matches. In DNA form, the CDR3 reads TGTGCCAGCAGCTCTATACAGGGGTCGTTGGGGACTGAAGCTTTCTTT. Its protein product is CASSSIQGSLGTEAFF.